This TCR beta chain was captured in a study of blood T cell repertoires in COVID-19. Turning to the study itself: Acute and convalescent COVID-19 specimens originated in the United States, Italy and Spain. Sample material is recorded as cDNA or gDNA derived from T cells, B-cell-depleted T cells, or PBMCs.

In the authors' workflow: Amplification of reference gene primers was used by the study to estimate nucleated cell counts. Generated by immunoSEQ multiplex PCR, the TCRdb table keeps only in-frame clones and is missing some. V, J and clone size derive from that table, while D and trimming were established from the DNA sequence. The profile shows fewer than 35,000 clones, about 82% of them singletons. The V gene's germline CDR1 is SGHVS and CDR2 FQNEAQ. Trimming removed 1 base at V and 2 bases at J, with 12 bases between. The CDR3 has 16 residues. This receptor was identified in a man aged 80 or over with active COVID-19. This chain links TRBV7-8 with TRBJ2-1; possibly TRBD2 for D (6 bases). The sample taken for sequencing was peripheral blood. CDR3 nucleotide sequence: TGTGCCAGCAGCTTAGGATCCGGGGGAGCCTACAATGAGCAGTTCTTC. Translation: CASSLGSGGAYNEQFF.